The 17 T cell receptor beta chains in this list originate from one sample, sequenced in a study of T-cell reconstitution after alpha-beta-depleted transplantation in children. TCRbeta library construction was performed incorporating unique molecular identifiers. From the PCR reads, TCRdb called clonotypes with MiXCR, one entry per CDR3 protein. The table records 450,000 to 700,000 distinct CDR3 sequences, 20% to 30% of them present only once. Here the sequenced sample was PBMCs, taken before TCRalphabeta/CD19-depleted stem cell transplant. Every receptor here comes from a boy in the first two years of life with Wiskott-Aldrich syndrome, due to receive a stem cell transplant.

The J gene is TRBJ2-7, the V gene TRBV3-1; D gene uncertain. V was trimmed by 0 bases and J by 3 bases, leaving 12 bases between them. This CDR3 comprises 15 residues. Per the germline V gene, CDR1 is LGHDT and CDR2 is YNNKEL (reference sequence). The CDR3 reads CASSQESGRSYEQYF. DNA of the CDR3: TGTGCCAGCAGCCAAGAATCGGGCAGGAGCTACGAGCAGTACTTC.

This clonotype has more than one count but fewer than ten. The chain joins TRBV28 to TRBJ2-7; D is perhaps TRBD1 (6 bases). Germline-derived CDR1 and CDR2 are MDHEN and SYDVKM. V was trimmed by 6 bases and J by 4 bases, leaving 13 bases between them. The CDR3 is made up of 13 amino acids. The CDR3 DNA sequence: TGTGCCAGCAGCCCCTCTGACAGGTACGAGCAGTACTTC. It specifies CASSPSDRYEQYF.

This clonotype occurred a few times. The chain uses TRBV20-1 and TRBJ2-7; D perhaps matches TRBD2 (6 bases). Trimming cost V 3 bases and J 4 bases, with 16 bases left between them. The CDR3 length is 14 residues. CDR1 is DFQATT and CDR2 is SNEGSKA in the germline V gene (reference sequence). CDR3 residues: CSARLEGRGYEQYF. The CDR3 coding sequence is TGCAGTGCTAGGTTGGAGGGCCGGGGGTACGAGCAGTACTTC.

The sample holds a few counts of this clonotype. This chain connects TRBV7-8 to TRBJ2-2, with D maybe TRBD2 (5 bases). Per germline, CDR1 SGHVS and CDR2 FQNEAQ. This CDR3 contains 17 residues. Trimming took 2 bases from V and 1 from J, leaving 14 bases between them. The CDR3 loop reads CASSLLESRENTGELFF. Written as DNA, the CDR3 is TGTGCCAGCAGCTTATTAGAATCCCGGGAGAACACCGGGGAGCTGTTTTTT.

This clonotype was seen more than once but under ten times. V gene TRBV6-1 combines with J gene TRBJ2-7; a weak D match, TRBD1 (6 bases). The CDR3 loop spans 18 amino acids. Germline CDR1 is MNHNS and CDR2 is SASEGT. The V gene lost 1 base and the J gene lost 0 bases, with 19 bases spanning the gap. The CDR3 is CASSEVWGRASSSYEQYF. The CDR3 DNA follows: TGTGCCAGCAGTGAAGTTTGGGGGCGTGCGTCGAGCTCCTACGAGCAGTACTTC.

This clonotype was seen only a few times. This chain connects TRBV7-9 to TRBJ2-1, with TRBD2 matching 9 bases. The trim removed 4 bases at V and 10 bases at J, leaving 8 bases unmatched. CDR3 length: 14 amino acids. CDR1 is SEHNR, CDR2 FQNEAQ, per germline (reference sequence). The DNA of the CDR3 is TGTGCCAGCAGCTCCAGCGGGGGGACTGGGGAGCAGTTCTTC. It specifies CASSSSGGTGEQFF.

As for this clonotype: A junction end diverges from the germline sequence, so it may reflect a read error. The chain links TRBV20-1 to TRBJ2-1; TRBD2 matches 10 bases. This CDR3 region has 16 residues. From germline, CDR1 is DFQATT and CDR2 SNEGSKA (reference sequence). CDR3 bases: TGCTGTGCTAGAGTCACGGGACTAGCGAAATACAATGAGCAGTTCTTC. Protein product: CCARVTGLAKYNEQFF.

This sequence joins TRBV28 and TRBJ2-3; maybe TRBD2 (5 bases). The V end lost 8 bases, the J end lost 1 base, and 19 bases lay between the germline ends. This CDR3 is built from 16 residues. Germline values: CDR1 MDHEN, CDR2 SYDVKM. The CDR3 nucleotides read TGTGCCAGCGCACGCGGGTACCACCCTGGCACAGATACGCAGTATTTT. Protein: CASARGYHPGTDTQYF.

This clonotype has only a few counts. CDR3 coding DNA: TGCAGCGGCCGACAGGGGGGTGAGACCCAGTACTTC. Protein: CSGRQGGETQYF. This sequence joins TRBV29-1 and TRBJ2-5; TRBD1 matches at 9 bases. The V segment lost 7 bases and the J segment 5 bases; nucleotides outside the gene matches: 5. Germline V lookup: CDR1 SQVTM, CDR2 ANQGSEA. The CDR3 totals 12 residues.

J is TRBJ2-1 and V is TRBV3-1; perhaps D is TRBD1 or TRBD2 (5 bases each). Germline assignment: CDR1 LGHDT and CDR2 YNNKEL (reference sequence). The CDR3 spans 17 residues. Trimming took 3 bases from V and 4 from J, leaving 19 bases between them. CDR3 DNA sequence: TGTGCCAGCAGCCACCAGAAGGGACCTCGATCATACAATGAGCAGTTCTTC. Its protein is CASSHQKGPRSYNEQFF.

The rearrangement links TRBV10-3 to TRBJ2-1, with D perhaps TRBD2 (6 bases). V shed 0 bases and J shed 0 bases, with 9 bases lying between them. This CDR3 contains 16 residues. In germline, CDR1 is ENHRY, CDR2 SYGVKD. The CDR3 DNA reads TGTGCCATCAGTGAGTCGAGGACTACCTCCTACAATGAGCAGTTCTTC. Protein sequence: CAISESRTTSYNEQFF.

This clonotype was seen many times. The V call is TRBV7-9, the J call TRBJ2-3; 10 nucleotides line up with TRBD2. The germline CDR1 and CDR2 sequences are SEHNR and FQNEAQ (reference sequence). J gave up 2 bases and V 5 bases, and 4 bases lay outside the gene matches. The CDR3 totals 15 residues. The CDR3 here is CASSQREGNTDTQYF. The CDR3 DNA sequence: TGTGCCAGCAGCCAGCGGGAGGGGAACACAGATACGCAGTATTTT.

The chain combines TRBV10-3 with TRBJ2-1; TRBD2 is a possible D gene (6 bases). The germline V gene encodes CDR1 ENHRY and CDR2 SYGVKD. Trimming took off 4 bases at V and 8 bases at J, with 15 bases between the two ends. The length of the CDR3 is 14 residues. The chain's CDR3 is CAISVRGFNDEQFF. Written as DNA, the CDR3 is TGTGCCATCAGTGTGCGGGGTTTTAACGATGAGCAGTTCTTC.

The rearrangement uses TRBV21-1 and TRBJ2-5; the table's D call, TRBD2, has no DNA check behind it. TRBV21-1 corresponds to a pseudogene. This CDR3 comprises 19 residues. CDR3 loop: CASSKENTSGRAKRETQYF. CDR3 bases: TGTGCCAGCAGCAAAGAGAACACTAGCGGGAGGGCCAAGCGAGAGACCCAGTACTTC.

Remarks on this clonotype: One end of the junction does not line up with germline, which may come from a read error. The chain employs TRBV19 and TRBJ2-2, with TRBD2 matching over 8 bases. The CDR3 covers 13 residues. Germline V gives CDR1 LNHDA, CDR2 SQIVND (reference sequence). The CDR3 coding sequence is TGTGCCAGTAGTAACCTAGCGGGCGGGGACCTGTTTTTT. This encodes CASSNLAGGDLFF. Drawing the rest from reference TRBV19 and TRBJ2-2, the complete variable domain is DGGITQSPKYLFRKEGQNVTLSCEQNLNHDAMYWYRQDPGQGLRLIYYSQIVNDFQKGDIAEGYSVSREKKESFPLTVTSAQKNPTAFYLCASSNLAGGDLFFGEGSRLTVL.

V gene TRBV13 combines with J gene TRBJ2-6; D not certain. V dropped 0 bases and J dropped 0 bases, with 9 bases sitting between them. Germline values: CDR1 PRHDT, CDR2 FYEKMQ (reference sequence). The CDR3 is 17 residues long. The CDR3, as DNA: TGTGCCAGCAGCTTAGGGCCTATTTCCTCTGGGGCCAACGTCCTGACTTTC. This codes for CASSLGPISSGANVLTF.

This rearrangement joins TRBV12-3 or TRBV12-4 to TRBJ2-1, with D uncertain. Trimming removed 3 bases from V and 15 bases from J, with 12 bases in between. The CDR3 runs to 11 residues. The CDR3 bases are TGTGCCAGCAGTTTTGCCCCGATCGCGTTCTTC. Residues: CASSFAPIAFF.